A single sample is the source of the 32 T cell receptor beta chains below, sequenced in a study of T cell responses to AZD1222 COVID-19 vaccine (dated by TCRdb to the early 2020s). Receptor amplification or capture employed the immunoSEQ multiplex PCR assay. Not all clones reach the TCRdb copy of this immuneACCESS table, which keeps in-frame sequences only. Checked studies attribute under half of the gap to unresolved V genes and leave the rest unexplained. The sample table shows approximately 150,000 clones, and over 85% are seen once. The ten largest clones add up to roughly 1.5% of the sample. The label giving this sample's time point can be read as: about 28 days (+/-7) after the second vaccine dose. Sequenced here: peripheral blood, sampled 28 days after the second AZD1222 dose. The receptors shown here come from an adult who received the AZD1222 COVID-19 vaccine.

The chain links TRBV19 to TRBJ1-6, with no clear D. V was shortened by 7 bases and J by 7 bases, with 8 bases between the two germline ends. The germline V gene has CDR1 LNHDA and CDR2 SQIVND (reference sequence). The CDR3 extends over 12 amino acids. The CDR3 nucleotides read TGTGCCAGTAACACACAGAATTCACCCCTCCACTTT. Its translation: CASNTQNSPLHF.

The J gene is TRBJ1-1, the V gene TRBV27, with TRBD1 as a possible D gene (5 bases). V lost 1 base and J lost 11, with 14 bases in between. Germline values: CDR1 MNHEY, CDR2 SMNVEV (reference sequence). The CDR3 covers 13 residues. For the CDR3, the DNA is TGTGCCAGCAGTTTATATCAGGGCCCGGGTGCTTTCTTT. It specifies CASSLYQGPGAFF.

The rearrangement joins TRBV29-1 to TRBJ2-4, with 7 bases matching TRBD1. Germline loops: CDR1 SQVTM, CDR2 ANQGSEA. V lost 5 bases and J lost 1; bases outside the gene matches: 14. The CDR3 length is 17 residues. CDR3 in DNA: TGCAGCGTTTTCAATACAGGGGTCGGGATGGCCAAAAACATTCAGTACTTC. Its translation: CSVFNTGVGMAKNIQYF. Complete variable domain (other parts from reference TRBV29-1 and TRBJ2-4): SAVISQKPSRDICQRGTSLTIQCQVDSQVTMMFWYRQQPGQSLTLIATANQGSEATYESGFVIDKFPISRPNLTFSTLTVSNMSPEDSSIYLCSVFNTGVGMAKNIQYFGAGTRLSVL.

The rearrangement joins TRBV9 to TRBJ1-2; possible D gene TRBD1, 6 bases. From germline, CDR1 is SGDLS and CDR2 YYNGEE. This CDR3 spans 16 amino acids. Trimming took 4 bases from V and 6 from J, leaving 22 bases between them. CDR3 bases: TGTGCCAGCAGCTCCCTTGGGCCCTCCGCAGGGGATGGCTACACCTTC. Amino acid sequence: CASSSLGPSAGDGYTF.

The chain has TRBV19 and TRBJ1-5; the D gene is possibly TRBD1 (6 bases). The V gene lost 9 bases and the J gene lost 2 bases, with 11 bases spanning the gap. The CDR3 has 13 residues. The germline CDR1 and CDR2 sequences are LNHDA and SQIVND (reference sequence). CDR3 in DNA: TGTGCCAGCTATTCAGGGGGCAATCAGCCCCAGCATTTT. Its translation is CASYSGGNQPQHF.

J is TRBJ1-1 and V is TRBV5-6; possibly TRBD1 for D (5 bases). The V and J ends lost 2 bases and 3 bases respectively, with 14 bases between them. The CDR3 contains 15 residues. Germline lookup yields CDR1 SGHDT and CDR2 YYEEEE. CDR3 residues: CASSLFVRVYTEAFF. Written as DNA, the CDR3 is TGTGCCAGCAGCTTATTCGTCAGGGTATACACTGAAGCTTTCTTT.

The CDR3 spells CASSTSTGGEAEAFF. The CDR3 region has the DNA TGTGCCAGCAGTACAAGTACAGGGGGAGAGGCTGAAGCTTTCTTT. The chain employs TRBV6-6 and TRBJ1-1, with 8 bases that match TRBD1. This CDR3 comprises 15 residues. The V gene's germline CDR1 is MNHNY and CDR2 SVGAGI (reference sequence). J was trimmed by 6 bases and V by 5 bases; bases with no gene match: 11.

The chain uses TRBV11-3 and TRBJ2-7, with TRBD1 as a possible D gene (6 bases). Germline V lookup: CDR1 SGHNT, CDR2 YENEEA. The V gene lost 5 bases and the J gene lost 2 bases, with 10 bases spanning the gap. The CDR3 runs to 13 residues. The CDR3 here is CASSPQGTYEQYF. Here the CDR3 DNA reads TGTGCCAGCAGCCCACAGGGTACCTACGAGCAGTACTTC. The whole variable domain, remainder taken from reference TRBV11-3 and TRBJ2-7, is EAGVVQSPRYKIIEKKQPVAFWCNPISGHNTLYWYLQNLGQGPELLIRYENEEAVDDSQLPKDRFSAERLKGVDSTLKIQPAELGDSAVYLCASSPQGTYEQYFGPGTRLTVT.

This clone appeared a few times. Other DNA sequences in the same sample also yield this CDR3. V is TRBV7-3 and J is TRBJ2-7; 11 bases are shared with TRBD2. V was clipped by 2 bases and J by 4 bases; unmatched bases: 4. This CDR3 contains 15 residues. Germline V lookup: CDR1 SGHTA, CDR2 FQGTGA. The CDR3 DNA sequence: TGTGCCAGCAGCTTAGGCACTAGCGGGAGTTACGAGCAGTACTTC. This sequence encodes CASSLGTSGSYEQYF.

This clone was counted once. DNA for the CDR3: TGTGCCAGCAGCTTAGGTAACTCGGGGCATGGCTACACCTTC. This gives the protein CASSLGNSGHGYTF. The chain links TRBV7-9 to TRBJ1-2; weak D call: TRBD1 (5 bases). Germline lookup yields CDR1 SEHNR and CDR2 FQNEAQ (reference sequence). Trimming stripped 1 base from V and 6 bases from J, with 12 bases between. The CDR3 loop spans 14 amino acids.

This chain links TRBV28 with TRBJ1-2; TRBD1 aligns across 11 bases. Germline CDR1 and CDR2: MDHEN and SYDVKM. The length of the CDR3 is 17 residues. The V and J ends lost 5 bases and 3 bases, in that order; junction bases with no gene match: 11. For the CDR3, the DNA is TGTGCCAGCAGTCCTGGACAGGGGGCATGGTCTGACTATGGCTACACCTTC. Amino acid sequence: CASSPGQGAWSDYGYTF.

This chain links TRBV5-4 with TRBJ1-1, with a tentative D call TRBD1 (5 bases). This CDR3 is built from 15 residues. Trimming took 0 bases from V and 3 from J, leaving 12 bases between them. Germline V gene lookup returns CDR1 SGHNT and CDR2 YYREEE (reference sequence). The chain's CDR3 is CASSLGTDRDTEAFF. The CDR3 DNA is TGTGCCAGCAGCTTGGGGACTGACAGAGACACTGAAGCTTTCTTT.

The chain carries TRBV24-1 and TRBJ1-1; D is undetermined. The germline gives CDR1 KGHDR, CDR2 SFDVKD. Trimming removed 1 base from V and 5 bases from J, with 1 base in between. CDR3 length equals 11 residues. In DNA form, the CDR3 reads TGTGCCACCAGTGATTTAACTGAAGCTTTCTTT. Residues: CATSDLTEAFF.

Written as DNA, the CDR3 is TGTGCCAGCAGCTTAGGGTGGGACGCCTACGAGCAGTACTTC. It translates to CASSLGWDAYEQYF. The chain joins TRBV7-8 to TRBJ2-7; TRBD1 or TRBD2 may be the D gene (5 bases each). The CDR3 extends over 14 amino acids. Trimming removed 1 base from V and 2 bases from J, with 9 bases in between. Germline V lookup: CDR1 SGHVS, CDR2 FQNEAQ.

This chain links TRBV7-2 with TRBJ1-3; D is unclear. The length of the CDR3 is 16 residues. With 2 bases removed from V and 0 bases from J, the gap between germline ends came to 11 bases. CDR1 and CDR2 (germline): SGHTA, FQGNSA. The chain's CDR3 is CASSLSLGNSGNTIYF. DNA of the CDR3: TGTGCCAGCAGCTTAAGTTTGGGGAACTCTGGAAACACCATATATTTT.

The chain joins TRBV30 to TRBJ2-5; the match to TRBD2 covers 13 bases. The CDR3 is made up of 17 amino acids. V gave up 2 bases and J gave up 4 bases; unmatched junction bases: 10. Germline V gene lookup returns CDR1 GTSNPN and CDR2 SVGIG (reference sequence). DNA of the CDR3: TGTGCCTGGAGTCGCGGAACTAGCGGGAGGGTAAGAGAGACCCAGTACTTC. This codes for CAWSRGTSGRVRETQYF.

The CDR3 here is CASSPRQASSSGNTIYF. In nucleotides, the CDR3 is TGTGCCAGCTCACCTCGACAGGCGTCGAGCTCTGGAAACACCATATATTTT. The V gene is TRBV18, the J gene TRBJ1-3; perhaps TRBD1 as D (6 bases). Per germline, CDR1 KGHSH and CDR2 LQKENI. The length of the CDR3 is 17 residues. The V end was cut by 3 bases, the J end by 0 bases, with 15 bases between.

The chain joins TRBV19 to TRBJ2-2; 7 nucleotides match TRBD2. There are 15 residues in the CDR3. V shed 7 bases, J shed 6 bases, and the junction held 11 bases outside the gene matches. Looked up from germline, CDR1 is LNHDA and CDR2 is SQIVND (reference sequence). The CDR3 loop is CASNFDERDAGELFF. CDR3 nucleotide sequence: TGTGCCAGTAACTTCGACGAGCGGGACGCCGGGGAGCTGTTTTTT.

The rearrangement joins TRBV6-2 or TRBV6-3 to TRBJ1-1; weak D call: TRBD1 (5 bases). V dropped 5 bases and J dropped 1 base, with 11 bases sitting between them. The CDR3 is 14 amino acids. Germline CDR1 reads MNHEY; CDR2 reads SVGEGT. CDR3 coding DNA: TGTGCCAGCAGTCGGGACTCCGGGAACACTGAAGCTTTCTTT. Its protein is CASSRDSGNTEAFF.

The chain has TRBV5-1 and TRBJ1-2, with D possibly matching TRBD1 (5 bases). V was trimmed by 4 bases and J by 7 bases, leaving 17 bases between them. Looked up from germline, CDR1 is SGHRS and CDR2 is YFSETQ. The CDR3 is 14 amino acids. CDR3 sequence: CASSLDTSSAGYTF. The CDR3 nucleotides are TGCGCCAGCAGCCTGGACACGAGCTCCGCTGGCTACACCTTC.

This chain uses TRBV28 with TRBJ1-5; D not certain. V was clipped by 5 bases and J by 6 bases, with 14 bases between them. This CDR3 has 14 amino acids. Looked up from germline, CDR1 is MDHEN and CDR2 is SYDVKM. CDR3 amino acids: CASSQSEWLQPQHF. The CDR3, as DNA: TGTGCCAGCAGTCAATCGGAATGGCTTCAGCCCCAGCATTTT.

The rearrangement joins TRBV24-1 to TRBJ2-1, with a tentative D call TRBD2 (6 bases). The length of the CDR3 is 13 residues. Looked up from germline, CDR1 is KGHDR and CDR2 is SFDVKD. Deletions cut 10 bases from V and 7 bases from J, with 16 bases between. This CDR3 is CATRRAGLNEQFF. The CDR3, as DNA: TGTGCCACAAGGAGGGCAGGCTTGAATGAGCAGTTCTTC.

The J gene is TRBJ2-3, the V gene TRBV24-1; 9 bases are shared with TRBD1. V lost 4 bases to trimming and J lost 6 bases; unmatched junction nucleotides: 7. Per germline, CDR1 KGHDR and CDR2 SFDVKD. The CDR3 has 15 residues. CDR3 in amino acids: CATSDLRTGGDTQYF. The CDR3 DNA follows: TGTGCCACCAGTGACCTCCGAACAGGGGGCGATACGCAGTATTTT.

The J gene is TRBJ1-3, the V gene TRBV7-9; 9 bases are a match to TRBD1. With 5 bases clipped from V and 0 bases from J, the junction kept 14 bases outside the gene matches. The CDR3 sequence is 19 residues long. Germline V CDR1 and CDR2: SEHNR, FQNEAQ (reference sequence). CDR3 region: CASSPSSSRGQGSGNTIYF. The CDR3 nucleotides are TGTGCCAGCAGCCCCTCATCTAGTAGGGGACAGGGCTCTGGAAACACCATATATTTT.

The chain employs TRBV27 and TRBJ1-3; tentative D call: TRBD1 (5 bases). Trimming removed 6 bases from V and 1 base from J, with 16 bases in between. Germline CDR1 reads MNHEY; CDR2 reads SMNVEV (reference sequence). The CDR3 consists of 16 residues. The CDR3 region is CASSPDSDRSGNTIYF. The CDR3 nucleotides read TGTGCCAGCAGCCCTGACAGCGACCGTTCTGGAAACACCATATATTTT.

The chain has TRBV14 and TRBJ2-7, with 13 positions matching TRBD2. V was clipped by 0 bases and J by 3 bases; unmatched bases: 5. This CDR3 region has 17 residues. Germline assignment: CDR1 SGHDN and CDR2 FVKESK. DNA of the CDR3: TGTGCCAGCAGCCAAGATCCAAGGACTAGCGGGAGCTACGAGCAGTACTTC. Its protein is CASSQDPRTSGSYEQYF.

For this clone: At one end the junction does not follow the germline gene, possibly because of a read error. The J gene is TRBJ2-4, the V gene TRBV24-1, with 7 bases fitting TRBD2. The CDR3 is 12 amino acids. CDR1 and CDR2 from the germline V gene are KGHDR and SFDVKD. The CDR3 sequence: CATSDLRGELNF. The CDR3 DNA follows: TGTGCCACCAGTGATTTGCGGGGGGAACTAAACTTC.

J is TRBJ2-7 and V is TRBV19; the D gene is possibly TRBD2 (8 bases). Germline lookup yields CDR1 LNHDA and CDR2 SQIVND (reference sequence). Trimming removed 0 bases from V and 6 bases from J, with 18 bases in between. CDR3 length: 16 amino acids. Here the CDR3 reads CASSIDGTAGAGEQYF. The CDR3 bases are TGTGCCAGTAGTATAGATGGGACAGCGGGGGCGGGCGAGCAGTACTTC.

As concerns this clone: Other DNA sequences of this sample code for an identical CDR3. The gene calls are TRBV27 and TRBJ1-1, with a weak D call TRBD1 (5 bases). This CDR3 spans 13 amino acids. The germline V gene has CDR1 MNHEY and CDR2 SMNVEV (reference sequence). Trimming left V 4 bases short and J 5 bases short, with 11 bases between. CDR3 loop: CASSWGSGTEAFF. The DNA of the CDR3 is TGTGCCAGCAGTTGGGGGTCCGGAACTGAAGCTTTCTTT.

The rearrangement joins TRBV5-4 to TRBJ1-2; D might be TRBD1 (6 bases). CDR1 and CDR2 (germline): SGHNT, YYREEE (reference sequence). The V gene lost 4 bases and the J gene lost 4 bases, with 14 bases spanning the gap. The CDR3 sequence is 14 residues long. CDR3 coding DNA: TGTGCCAGCAGCCCCCAACAGGGTGTCTATGGCTACACCTTC. Amino acid sequence: CASSPQQGVYGYTF.

J is TRBJ1-1 and V is TRBV5-8, with 7 bases identical to TRBD1. Germline CDR1 is SGHTS and CDR2 is YDEGEE. The V and J ends lost 1 base and 5 bases, in that order; junction bases with no gene match: 5. The CDR3 totals 14 residues. The CDR3 DNA is TGTGCCAGCAGCTTGCTGACAGGGAAGACTGAAGCTTTCTTT. Amino acid sequence: CASSLLTGKTEAFF. The full variable domain, completed using reference TRBV5-8 and TRBJ1-1, is EAGVTQSPTHLIKTRGQQATLRCSPISGHTSVYWYQQALGLGLQFLLWYDEGEERNRGNFPPRFSGRQFPNYSSELNVNALELEDSALYLCASSLLTGKTEAFFGQGTRLTVV.

The genes are TRBV6-5 and TRBJ2-7; 8 nucleotides align to TRBD1. J gave up 3 bases and V 0 bases, and 1 base lay outside the gene matches. CDR3 length equals 14 residues. Looked up from germline, CDR1 is MNHEY and CDR2 is SVGAGI. The CDR3 loop reads CASSYSTGDYEQYF. Here the CDR3 DNA reads TGTGCCAGCAGTTACTCGACAGGGGACTACGAGCAGTACTTC.